This is a list of T cell receptor beta chains from one sample in a study of regulatory T cells in long-lasting Graves disease. MiXCR, applied by TCRdb to the multiplex PCR reads, yields one record per CDR3 protein. The sample has hundreds of thousands of distinct CDR3 sequences, around 17% seen once. In addition, the sample was reused for a study of T cells in Graves' hyperthyroidism and ophthalmopathy.

Source: peripheral blood mononuclear cells (PBMCs), taken at new diagnosis, from a patient treated with antithyroid drugs. These receptors originate from a woman in her twenties or thirties with Graves disease. Both conserved end residues are part of each CDR3. Each record gives: V gene, D gene, J gene, clone size, CDR3 protein, CDR3 DNA. The D gene is left open where the match is weak. Clone size is not always given. Where it is, it says once, few, many or a class for expanded clones.

>TRBV19|TRBD1|TRBJ2-1|few
CASRTQGARYNEQFF
TGTGCCAGTAGGACCCAGGGGGCACGATACAATGAGCAGTTCTTC
>TRBV19|.|TRBJ1-5|few
CASSIVRAEPQHF
TGTGCCAGTAGTATAGTACGGGCGGAGCCCCAGCATTTT
>TRBV20-1|TRBD1|TRBJ1-5|few
CSARGTGANQPQHF
TGCAGTGCTCGGGGGACAGGGGCCAATCAGCCCCAGCATTTT
>TRBV19|.|TRBJ2-7|.
CASSVSILASEQYF
TGTGCCAGTAGTGTCTCCATTCTAGCAAGCGAGCAGTACTTC
>TRBV4-2|TRBD1|TRBJ1-5|.
CASSGAGTGGFNQPQHF
TGTGCCAGCAGCGGGGCCGGGACAGGGGGTTTCAATCAGCCCCAGCATTTT
>TRBV29-1|TRBD2|TRBJ2-3|once
CSVGLALGDTQYF
TGCAGCGTTGGACTAGCCCTCGGCGATACGCAGTATTTT
>TRBV5-4|.|TRBJ2-1|few
CASSLGRESLNEQFF
TGTGCCAGCAGCTTGGGCAGGGAAAGTCTAAATGAGCAGTTCTTC
>TRBV18|TRBD2|TRBJ2-7|.
CASSPGLAVMTYF
TGTGCCAGCTCACCGGGCCTAGCGGTTATGACTTACTTC
>TRBV20-1|TRBD2|TRBJ2-1|.
CSARVRETSGRASDEQFF
TGCAGTGCTAGAGTCAGGGAGACTAGCGGAAGGGCATCCGATGAGCAGTTCTTC
>TRBV3-1|TRBD2|TRBJ2-1|few
CASSQVGTSNEQFF
TGTGCCAGCAGCCAAGTTGGGACTAGCAATGAGCAGTTCTTC
>TRBV10-3|.|TRBJ1-1|many
CAIRPEGGGTEAFF
TGTGCCATCAGACCAGAGGGAGGCGGAACTGAAGCTTTCTTT
>TRBV29-1|TRBD2|TRBJ2-1|many
CSVQPGISSGSPSYNEQFF
TGCAGCGTCCAACCAGGGATCTCTAGCGGGAGTCCGTCCTACAATGAGCAGTTCTTC
>TRBV10-3|TRBD1|TRBJ1-1|few
CATRDRADMNTEAFF
TGTGCCACCCGGGACAGGGCCGACATGAACACTGAAGCTTTCTTT
>TRBV19|.|TRBJ2-7|.
CASSIARGMYEQYF
TGTGCCAGTAGTATCGCCAGGGGAATGTACGAGCAGTACTTC
>TRBV5-5|TRBD2|TRBJ2-7|few
CASSWTSGLTYEQYF
TGTGCCAGCAGTTGGACTAGCGGACTTACCTACGAGCAGTACTTC
>TRBV10-3|TRBD1|TRBJ1-2|many
CAISDRQTGTNYGYTF
TGTGCCATCAGTGACCGCCAGACAGGGACCAACTATGGCTACACCTTC
>TRBV6-5|.|TRBJ1-5|many
CASSYSANQPQHF
TGTGCCAGCAGTTACTCGGCCAATCAGCCCCAGCATTTT
>TRBV29-1|TRBD2|TRBJ2-2|.
CSVDLRTSGSALGELFF
TGCAGCGTCGACTTACGAACTAGCGGGAGCGCTCTAGGGGAGCTGTTTTTT
>TRBV19|.|TRBJ2-5|few
CASSIYGMVGGRETQYF
TGTGCCAGTAGTATTTATGGAATGGTAGGGGGTCGGGAGACCCAGTACTTC
>TRBV30|.|TRBJ1-1|few
CAWSPAPQGNTEAFF
TGTGCCTGGAGTCCCGCCCCACAGGGGAACACTGAAGCTTTCTTT
>TRBV28|TRBD1|TRBJ1-2|once
CASSPEDRVQLEGYTF
TGTGCCAGCAGTCCTGAGGACAGGGTACAGTTGGAGGGCTACACCTTC
>TRBV5-5|TRBD2|TRBJ2-7|few
CASSPGTSGIDEQYF
TGTGCCAGCAGCCCGGGGACTAGCGGTATCGACGAGCAGTACTTC
>TRBV7-2|TRBD2|TRBJ2-7|few
CASSLELAGGPGSYEQYF
TGTGCCAGCAGCTTAGAATTAGCGGGAGGGCCGGGCTCCTACGAGCAGTACTTC
>TRBV9|TRBD1|TRBJ2-1|many
CASSTRTGEYNEQFF
TGTGCCAGCAGCACCCGCACAGGGGAATACAATGAGCAGTTCTTC
>TRBV2|.|TRBJ2-1|.
CASKLTGSSLGEQFF
TGTGCCAGCAAGCTAACAGGGAGTTCGCTTGGTGAGCAGTTCTTC
>TRBV28|.|TRBJ1-5|.
CASTWGDNQPQHF
TGTGCCAGCACATGGGGGGACAATCAGCCCCAGCATTTT